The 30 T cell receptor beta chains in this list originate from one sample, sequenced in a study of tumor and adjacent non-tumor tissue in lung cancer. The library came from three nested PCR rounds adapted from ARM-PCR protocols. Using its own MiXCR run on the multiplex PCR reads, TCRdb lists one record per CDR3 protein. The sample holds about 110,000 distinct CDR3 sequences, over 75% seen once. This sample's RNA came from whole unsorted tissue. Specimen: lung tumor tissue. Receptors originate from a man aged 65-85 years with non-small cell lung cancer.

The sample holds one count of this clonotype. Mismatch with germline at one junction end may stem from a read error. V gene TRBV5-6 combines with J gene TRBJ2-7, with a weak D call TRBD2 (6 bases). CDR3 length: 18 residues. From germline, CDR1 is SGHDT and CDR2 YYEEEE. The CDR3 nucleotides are TGTGGCAGCACCCCGACACTAGTGGGAGGCCCGGGTAACTACGAGCAGTACTTC. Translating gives CGSTPTLVGGPGNYEQYF.

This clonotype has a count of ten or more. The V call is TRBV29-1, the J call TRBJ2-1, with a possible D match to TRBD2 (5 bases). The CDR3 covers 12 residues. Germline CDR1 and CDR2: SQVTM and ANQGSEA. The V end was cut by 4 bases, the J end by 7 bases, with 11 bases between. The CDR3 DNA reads TGCAGCGTTGTGATTAGCGTGAATGAGCAGTTCTTC. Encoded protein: CSVVISVNEQFF.

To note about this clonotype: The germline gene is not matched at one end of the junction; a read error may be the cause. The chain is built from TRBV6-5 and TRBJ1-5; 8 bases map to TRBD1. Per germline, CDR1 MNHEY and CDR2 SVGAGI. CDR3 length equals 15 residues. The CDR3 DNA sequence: TGTGCCTGCAGCAACAGGGGGGCGAGCAATCAGCCCCAGCATTTT. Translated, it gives CACSNRGASNQPQHF.

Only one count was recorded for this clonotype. The CDR3 nucleotides read TGTGCCAGCAGTTGTCAGCCCCAGCCCCAGTATTTT. It specifies CASSCQPQPQYF. The rearrangement links TRBV6-2 or TRBV6-3 to TRBJ1-5; D gene uncertain. The end of the DNA fits TRBJ2-3 better, so the J call may be wrong. This CDR3 contains 12 residues. From germline, CDR1 is MNHEY and CDR2 SVGEGT.

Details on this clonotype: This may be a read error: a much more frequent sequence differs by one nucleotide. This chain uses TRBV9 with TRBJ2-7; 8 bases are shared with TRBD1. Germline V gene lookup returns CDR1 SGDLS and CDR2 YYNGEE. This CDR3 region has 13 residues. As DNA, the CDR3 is TGTGTCAGCAGCGCCGGGACAGGCTACGAGCAGTACTTC. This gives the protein CVSSAGTGYEQYF. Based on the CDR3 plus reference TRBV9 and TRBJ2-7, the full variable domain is DSGVTQTPKHLITATGQRVTLRCSPRSGDLSVYWYQQSLDQGLQFLIQYYNGEERAKGNILERFSAQQFPDLHSELNLSSLELGDSALYFCVSSAGTGYEQYFGPGTRLTVT.

This chain's CDR3 is CSVRRQGAFETQYF. DNA for the CDR3: TGCAGCGTTAGGAGACAGGGGGCTTTTGAGACCCAGTACTTC. The V call is TRBV29-1, the J call TRBJ2-5; 10 bases agree with TRBD1. The CDR3 contains 14 residues. V was pared by 5 bases and J by 5 bases, with 8 bases of the junction left unmatched. Per the germline V gene, CDR1 is SQVTM and CDR2 is ANQGSEA.

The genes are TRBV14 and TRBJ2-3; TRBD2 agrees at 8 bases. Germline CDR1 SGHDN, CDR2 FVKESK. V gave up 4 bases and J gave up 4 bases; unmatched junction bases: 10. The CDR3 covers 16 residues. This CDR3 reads CASSLTAGVFPDTQYF. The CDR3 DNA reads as TGTGCCAGCAGCCTGACAGCGGGGGTTTTTCCAGATACGCAGTATTTT.

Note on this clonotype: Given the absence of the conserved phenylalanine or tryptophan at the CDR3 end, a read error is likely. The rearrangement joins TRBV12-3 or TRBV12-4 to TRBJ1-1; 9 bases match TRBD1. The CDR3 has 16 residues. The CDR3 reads CVSSFYGDRERTEAFS. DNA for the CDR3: TGTGTCAGCAGCTTTTACGGGGACAGGGAGAGAACTGAAGCTTTCTCT.

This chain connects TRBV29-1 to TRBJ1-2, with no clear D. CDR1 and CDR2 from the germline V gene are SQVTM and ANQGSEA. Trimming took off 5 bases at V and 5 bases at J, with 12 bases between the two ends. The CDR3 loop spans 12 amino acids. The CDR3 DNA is TGCAGCGTTCGCTGGGTCCGGTATGGCTACACCTTC. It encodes CSVRWVRYGYTF.

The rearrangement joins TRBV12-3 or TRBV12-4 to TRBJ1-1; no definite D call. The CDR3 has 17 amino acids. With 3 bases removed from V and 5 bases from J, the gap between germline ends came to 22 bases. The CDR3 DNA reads TGTGCCAGCAGTTTCGTGGGTCTGTCTCTGGTGGGTACTGAAGCTTTCTTT. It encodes CASSFVGLSLVGTEAFF.

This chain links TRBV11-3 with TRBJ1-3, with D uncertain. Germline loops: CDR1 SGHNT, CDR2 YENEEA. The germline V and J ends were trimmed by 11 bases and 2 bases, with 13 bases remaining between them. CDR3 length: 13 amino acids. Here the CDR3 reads CACRPRTGNTIYF. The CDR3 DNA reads TGTGCCTGTAGACCCCGAACTGGAAACACCATATATTTT. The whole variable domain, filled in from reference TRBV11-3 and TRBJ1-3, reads EAGVVQSPRYKIIEKKQPVAFWCNPISGHNTLYWYLQNLGQGPELLIRYENEEAVDDSQLPKDRFSAERLKGVDSTLKIQPAELGDSAVYLCACRPRTGNTIYFGEGSWLTVV.

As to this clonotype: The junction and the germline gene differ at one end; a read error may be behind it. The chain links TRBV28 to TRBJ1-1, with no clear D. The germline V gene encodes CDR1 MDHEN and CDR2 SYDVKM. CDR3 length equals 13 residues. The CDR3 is CVSSLPGNTEAFF. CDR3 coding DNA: TGTGTCAGCAGTTTACCTGGGAACACTGAAGCTTTCTTT. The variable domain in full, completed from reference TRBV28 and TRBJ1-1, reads DVKVTQSSRYLVKRTGEKVFLECVQDMDHENMFWYRQDPGLGLRLIYFSYDVKMKEKGDIPEGYSVSREKKERFSLILESASTNQTSMYLCVSSLPGNTEAFFGQGTRLTVV.

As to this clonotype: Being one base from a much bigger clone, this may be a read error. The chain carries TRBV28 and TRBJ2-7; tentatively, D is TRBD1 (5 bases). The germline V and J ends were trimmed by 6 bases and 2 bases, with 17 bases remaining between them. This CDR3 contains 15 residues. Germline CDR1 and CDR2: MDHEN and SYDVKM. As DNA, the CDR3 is TGTGCCAGCAGCCAAAGGACACGGCGAACCTACGAGCAGTACTTC. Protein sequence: CASSQRTRRTYEQYF. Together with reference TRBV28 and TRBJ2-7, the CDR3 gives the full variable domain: DVKVTQSSRYLVKRTGEKVFLECVQDMDHENMFWYRQDPGLGLRLIYFSYDVKMKEKGDIPEGYSVSREKKERFSLILESASTNQTSMYLCASSQRTRRTYEQYFGPGTRLTVT.

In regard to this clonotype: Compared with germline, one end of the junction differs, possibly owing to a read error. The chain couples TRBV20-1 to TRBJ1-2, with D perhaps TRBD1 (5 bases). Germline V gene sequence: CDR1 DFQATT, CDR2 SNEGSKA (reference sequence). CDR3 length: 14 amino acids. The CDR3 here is CNARDARGGYGYTF. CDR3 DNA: TGCAATGCTAGAGATGCAAGGGGTGGCTATGGCTACACCTTC.

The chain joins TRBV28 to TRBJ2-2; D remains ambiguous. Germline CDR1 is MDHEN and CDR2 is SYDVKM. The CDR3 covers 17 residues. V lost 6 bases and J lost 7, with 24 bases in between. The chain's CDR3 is CASSRFAETRYIGELFF. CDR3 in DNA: TGTGCCAGCAGCCGCTTTGCGGAAACTCGATACATCGGGGAGCTGTTTTTT.

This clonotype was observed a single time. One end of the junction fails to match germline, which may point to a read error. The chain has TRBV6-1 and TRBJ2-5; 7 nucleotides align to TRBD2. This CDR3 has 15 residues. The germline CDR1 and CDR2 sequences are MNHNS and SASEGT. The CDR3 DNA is TGTGCCAACAGTGAAAGCACTGCGGGGCGGGAGACCCAATACTTC. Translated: CANSESTAGRETQYF.

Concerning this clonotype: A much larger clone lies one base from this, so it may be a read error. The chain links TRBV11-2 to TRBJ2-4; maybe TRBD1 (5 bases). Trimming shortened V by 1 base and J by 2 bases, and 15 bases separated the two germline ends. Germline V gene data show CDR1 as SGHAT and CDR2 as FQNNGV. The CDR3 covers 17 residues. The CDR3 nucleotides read TGTGCCAGCAGCTTAGGGGGCCCATTACTAACCAAAAACATTCAGTACTTC. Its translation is CASSLGGPLLTKNIQYF.

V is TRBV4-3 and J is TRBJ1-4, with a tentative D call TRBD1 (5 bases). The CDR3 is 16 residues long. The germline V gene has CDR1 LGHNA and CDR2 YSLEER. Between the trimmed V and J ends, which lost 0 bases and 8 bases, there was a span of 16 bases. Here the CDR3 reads CASSQDIRAPGEKLFF. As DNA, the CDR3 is TGCGCCAGCAGCCAAGATATCAGGGCCCCCGGGGAAAAACTGTTTTTT.

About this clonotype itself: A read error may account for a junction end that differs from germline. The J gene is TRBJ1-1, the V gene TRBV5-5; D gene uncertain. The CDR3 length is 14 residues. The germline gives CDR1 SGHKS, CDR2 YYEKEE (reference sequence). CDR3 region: CASSVDSRRTEVFF. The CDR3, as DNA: TGTGCCAGCAGCGTGGACTCCCGGCGCACTGAAGTTTTCTTT.

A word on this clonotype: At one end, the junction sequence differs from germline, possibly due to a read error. In DNA form, the CDR3 reads TGTGCCTGCAGCCCCACACCGTGGGCATACAATGAGCAGTTCTTC. Its protein is CACSPTPWAYNEQFF. The chain employs TRBV13 and TRBJ2-1; D uncertain. From germline, CDR1 is PRHDT and CDR2 FYEKMQ (reference sequence). This CDR3 is 15 amino acids long.

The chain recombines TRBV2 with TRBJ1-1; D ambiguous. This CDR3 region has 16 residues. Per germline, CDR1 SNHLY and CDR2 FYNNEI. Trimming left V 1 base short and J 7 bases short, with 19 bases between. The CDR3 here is CASSEVEAVYWVEAFF. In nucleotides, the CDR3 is TGTGCCAGCAGTGAAGTTGAGGCAGTTTACTGGGTTGAAGCTTTCTTT. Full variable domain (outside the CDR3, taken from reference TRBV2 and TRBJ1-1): EPEVTQTPSHQVTQMGQEVILRCVPISNHLYFYWYRQILGQKVEFLVSFYNNEISEKSEIFDDQFSVERPDGSNFTLKIRSTKLEDSAMYFCASSEVEAVYWVEAFFGQGTRLTVV.

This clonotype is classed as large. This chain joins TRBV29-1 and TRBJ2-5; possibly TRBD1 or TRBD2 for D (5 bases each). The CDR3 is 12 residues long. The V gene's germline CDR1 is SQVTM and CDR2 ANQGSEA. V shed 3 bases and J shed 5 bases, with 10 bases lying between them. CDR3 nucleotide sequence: TGCAGCGTTGAGTCCGGGGCGGAGACCCAGTACTTC. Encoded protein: CSVESGAETQYF.

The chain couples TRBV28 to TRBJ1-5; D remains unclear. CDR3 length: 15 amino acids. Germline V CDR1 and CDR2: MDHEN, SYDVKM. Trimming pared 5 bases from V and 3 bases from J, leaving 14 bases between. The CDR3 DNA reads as TGTGCCAGCAGTCCCACGACGGGCGCCAATCAGCCCCAGCATTTT. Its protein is CASSPTTGANQPQHF.

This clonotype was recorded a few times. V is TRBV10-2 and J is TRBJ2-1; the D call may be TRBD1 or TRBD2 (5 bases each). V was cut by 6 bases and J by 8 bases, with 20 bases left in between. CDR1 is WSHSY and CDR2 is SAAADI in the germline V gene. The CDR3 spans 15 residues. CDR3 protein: CASRSPGPFSHEQFF. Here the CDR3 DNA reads TGCGCCAGCAGGTCCCCGGGACCATTTTCCCATGAGCAGTTCTTC.

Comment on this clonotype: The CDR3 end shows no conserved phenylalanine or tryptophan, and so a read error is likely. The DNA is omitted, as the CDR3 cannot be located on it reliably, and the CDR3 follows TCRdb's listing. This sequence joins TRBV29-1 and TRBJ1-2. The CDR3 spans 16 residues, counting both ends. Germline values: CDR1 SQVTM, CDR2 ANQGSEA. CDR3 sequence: CSVVPHQSSGVDGYIL.

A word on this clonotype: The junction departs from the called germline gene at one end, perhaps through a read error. The DNA for the CDR3 is TGTGTCAGCAGACGCCTAACAAGGGGGGGGTTGGAAGAGACCCAGTACTTC. Translating gives CVSRRLTRGGLEETQYF. The chain employs TRBV4-2 and TRBJ2-5; the D gene is possibly TRBD2 (7 bases). Germline V lookup: CDR1 LGHNA, CDR2 YNFKEQ. The CDR3 extends over 17 amino acids.

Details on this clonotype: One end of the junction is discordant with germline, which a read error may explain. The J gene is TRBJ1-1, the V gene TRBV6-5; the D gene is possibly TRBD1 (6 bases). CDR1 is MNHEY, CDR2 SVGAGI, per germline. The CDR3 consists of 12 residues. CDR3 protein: CVSRGLNTEVFF. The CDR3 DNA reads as TGTGTCAGCCGGGGGCTGAACACTGAAGTATTCTTT.

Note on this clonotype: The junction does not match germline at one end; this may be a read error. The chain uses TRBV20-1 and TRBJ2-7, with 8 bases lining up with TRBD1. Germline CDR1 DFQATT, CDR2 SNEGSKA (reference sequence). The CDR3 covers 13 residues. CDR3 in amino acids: CSAFGTGVYDQYF. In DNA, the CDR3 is TGCAGTGCTTTTGGGACAGGCGTCTACGACCAGTACTTC.

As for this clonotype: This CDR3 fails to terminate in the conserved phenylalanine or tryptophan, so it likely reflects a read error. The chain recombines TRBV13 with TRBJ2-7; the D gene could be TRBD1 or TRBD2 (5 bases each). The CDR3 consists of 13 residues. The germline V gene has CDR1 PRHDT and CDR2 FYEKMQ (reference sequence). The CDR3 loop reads CTSSSTTWDVQYS. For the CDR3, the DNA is TGTACCAGCAGCTCAACCACGTGGGACGTGCAGTACTCC.

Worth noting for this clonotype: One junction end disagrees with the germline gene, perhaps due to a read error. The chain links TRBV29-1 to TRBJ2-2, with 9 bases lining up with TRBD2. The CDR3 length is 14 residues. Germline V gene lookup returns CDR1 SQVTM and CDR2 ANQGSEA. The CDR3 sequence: CIADVAGVTGELLF. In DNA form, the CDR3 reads TGTATTGCTGACGTAGCGGGGGTCACCGGGGAGCTGTTATTT.